This T cell receptor (beta chain) stems from a study of T cells after yellow fever vaccination. Study-wide background: For low cell numbers, libraries were made with SMART-Seq v4 Ultra Low Input.

This clonotype came up a few times. Antigen unknown. Study findings and constraints: Among primary-vaccination clones, most reappeared after the booster, at about 95% for CD4 and around 91% for CD8.

Germline V gene data show CDR1 as MDHEN and CDR2 as SYDVKM. V was trimmed by 8 bases and J by 5 bases, leaving 19 bases between them. CDR3 size: 15 residues. Production of TCR cDNA was by 5'RACE template switching, which also added a universal primer site and UMIs. TCRdb passed the 5' RACE reads through MiXCR, listing each CDR3 protein once. The sample comprises about 580,000 distinct CDR3 sequences, less than 20% of which are singletons, and around a sixth rests with the top ten. The sequences come from PBMCs, collected less than 6 days after the first yellow fever vaccination. J is TRBJ2-1 and V is TRBV28; possible D gene TRBD2, 5 bases. The source is a man aged 18 to 30 who received the YFV17D yellow fever vaccine. CDR3 sequence reads: CASAAPGAVDNEQFF. As DNA, the CDR3 is TGTGCCAGCGCCGCCCCAGGAGCGGTAGACAATGAGCAGTTCTTC.